This TCR beta chain stems from a study of T cell changes during pregnancy in multiple sclerosis. This CDR3 has 16 amino acids. Germline values: CDR1 MGHRA, CDR2 YSYEKL. V trimming: 4 bases; J trimming: 1 base; junction bases outside the gene matches: 8. Sequenced by immunoSEQ multiplex PCR; TCRdb stores in-frame clones only, minus some. The sample records tens of thousands of clones, approximately 91% being singletons. The chain joins TRBV4-1 to TRBJ2-3; 7 positions agree with TRBD2. Sample: CD4+ T cells from peripheral blood mononuclear cells, taken in the second trimester of pregnancy. The TCR comes from a female donor with multiple sclerosis, enrolled in a pregnancy study. CDR3 loop: CASSRGGGIGTDTQYF. The CDR3, as DNA: TGCGCCAGCAGCCGTGGGGGGGGTATTGGCACAGATACGCAGTATTTT.